The 4 T cell receptor beta chains listed next were all sequenced from one sample in a study of human T cells and chemical hapten exposure. Time point in this sample: patch test 3, about 24 weeks after DPC sensitization. The treatment is: therapeutic diphenylcyclopropenone sensitization with weekly scalp DPC. Each CDR3 protein gets one entry after TCRdb re-called the RACE reads with MiXCR. Found here are about 200,000 distinct CDR3 sequences, under 30% of them singletons; the top ten hold 2% to 2.5%. Sample: whole blood, taken in connection with sensitization to the hapten diphenylcyclopropenone (DPC). All receptors come from a woman aged 40 to 50 with alopecia areata. Some clones in this sample may be carry-over from other donors' samples.

The V and J genes are TRBV29-1 and TRBJ2-5; 12 nucleotides align to TRBD2. Unmatched junction bases numbered 6, after V lost 6 bases and J lost 4 bases. The germline gives CDR1 SQVTM, CDR2 ANQGSEA. This CDR3 is built from 14 residues. The CDR3 is CSVTSGRPSETQYF. CDR3 coding DNA: TGCAGCGTCACTAGCGGGAGGCCCTCAGAGACCCAGTACTTC.

The chain uses TRBV12-3 or TRBV12-4 and TRBJ1-2; D uncertain. CDR3 length equals 13 residues. Trimming took 3 bases from V and 8 from J, leaving 13 bases between them. The CDR3 DNA reads as TGTGCCAGCAGTTTCTGGGAGTCCGGAGGCTACACCTTC. Its translation: CASSFWESGGYTF.

This clonotype came up a few times. V is TRBV7-9 and J is TRBJ1-2; TRBD1 matches 7 bases. Losses at the gene ends were 2 bases for V and 7 bases for J; bases not matched to a gene: 7. Germline CDR1 SEHNR, CDR2 FQNEAQ (reference sequence). The length of the CDR3 is 14 residues. The DNA of the CDR3 is TGTGCCAGCAGCTTAATGGCAGGGGGAATTGGCTACACCTTC. As protein: CASSLMAGGIGYTF.

The chain employs TRBV6-2 or TRBV6-3 and TRBJ2-1; weak D call: TRBD2 (6 bases). V dropped 8 bases and J dropped 5 bases, with 19 bases sitting between them. This CDR3 region has 15 residues. CDR1 MNHEY and CDR2 SVGEGT come from the germline V gene. The CDR3 DNA is TGTGCCAGCCTGTGGGAGGTGGGAGGAAACAATGAGCAGTTCTTC. This encodes CASLWEVGGNNEQFF.